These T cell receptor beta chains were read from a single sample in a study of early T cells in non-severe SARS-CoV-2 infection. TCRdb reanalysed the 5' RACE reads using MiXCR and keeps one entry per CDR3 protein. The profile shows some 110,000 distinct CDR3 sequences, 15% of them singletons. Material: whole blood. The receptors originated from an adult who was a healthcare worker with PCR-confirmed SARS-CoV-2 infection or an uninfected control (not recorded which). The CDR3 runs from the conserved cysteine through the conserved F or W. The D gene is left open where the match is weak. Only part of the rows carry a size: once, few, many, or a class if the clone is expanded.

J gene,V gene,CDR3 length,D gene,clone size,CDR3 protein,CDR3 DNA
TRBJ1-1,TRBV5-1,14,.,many,CASSLAPGNTEAFF,TGCGCCAGCAGCTTGGCCCCGGGGAACACTGAAGCTTTCTTT
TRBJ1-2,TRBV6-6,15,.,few,CASSETGPEIYGYTF,TGTGCCAGCAGTGAAACAGGCCCGGAGATATATGGCTACACCTTC
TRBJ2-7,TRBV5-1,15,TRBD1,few,CASSSAGTDTYEQYF,TGCGCCAGCAGCTCTGCTGGGACAGATACCTACGAGCAGTACTTC
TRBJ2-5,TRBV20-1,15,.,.,CSAGENRAHQETQYF,TGCAGTGCAGGAGAAAACAGGGCGCACCAAGAGACCCAGTACTTC
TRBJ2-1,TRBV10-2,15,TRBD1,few,CASREPGTGGLEQFF,TGCGCCAGCAGAGAACCCGGGACAGGGGGCTTGGAGCAGTTCTTC
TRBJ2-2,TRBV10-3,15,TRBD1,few,CAISATGLGTGELFF,TGTGCCATCAGTGCGACAGGGTTGGGGACCGGGGAGCTGTTTTTT
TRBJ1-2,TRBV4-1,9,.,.,CASGTSLTF,TGCGCCAGCGGGACCTCGCTCACCTTC
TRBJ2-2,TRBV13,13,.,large,CASSLGLTGELFF,TGTGCCAGCAGCTTAGGACTGACCGGGGAGCTGTTTTTT
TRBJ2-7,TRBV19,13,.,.,CASSISRFYEQYF,TGTGCCAGTAGTATATCCAGGTTCTACGAGCAGTACTTC
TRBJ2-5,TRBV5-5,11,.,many,CASSDQETQYF,TGTGCCAGCAGCGACCAAGAGACCCAGTACTTC
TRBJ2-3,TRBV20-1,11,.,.,CSASNALTQYF,TGCAGTGCTAGTAATGCGCTTACGCAGTATTTT
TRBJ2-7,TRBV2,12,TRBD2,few,CAIRGEPYEQYF,TGTGCCATCCGGGGGGAACCCTACGAGCAGTACTTC
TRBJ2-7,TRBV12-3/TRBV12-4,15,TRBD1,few,CASSFRTGGGYEQYF,TGTGCCAGCAGTTTCCGGACAGGGGGTGGCTACGAGCAGTACTTC
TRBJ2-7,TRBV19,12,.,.,CASSISLDEQYF,TGTGCCAGTAGTATTAGCCTCGACGAGCAGTACTTC
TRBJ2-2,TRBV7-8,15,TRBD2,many,CASSVSGGTYGELFF,TGTGCCAGCAGCGTTAGCGGGGGGACCTACGGGGAGCTGTTTTTT
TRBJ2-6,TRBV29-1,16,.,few,CSAAGRGSSGANVLTF,TGCAGCGCAGCCGGCAGGGGATCCTCTGGGGCCAACGTCCTGACTTTC
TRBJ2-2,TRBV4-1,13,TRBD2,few,CASSQPPREGLFF,TGCGCCAGCAGCCAACCCCCGAGGGAGGGGCTGTTTTTT
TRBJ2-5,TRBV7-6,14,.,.,CASSLDVAGETQYF,TGTGCCAGCAGCTTAGACGTAGCAGGAGAGACCCAGTACTTC
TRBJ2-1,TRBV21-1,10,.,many,CASSMGEQFF,TGTGCCAGCAGCATGGGTGAGCAGTTCTTC
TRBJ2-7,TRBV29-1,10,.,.,CSVEEGEQYF,TGCAGCGTTGAGGAGGGCGAGCAGTACTTC
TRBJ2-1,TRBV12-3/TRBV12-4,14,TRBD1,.,CASRLTGAYNEQFF,TGTGCCAGCAGACTTACAGGGGCCTACAATGAGCAGTTCTTC
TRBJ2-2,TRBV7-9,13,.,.,CASSFLPAGELFF,TGTGCCAGCAGCTTTCTCCCGGCCGGGGAGCTGTTTTTT
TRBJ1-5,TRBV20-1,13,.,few,CSASIQENQPQHF,TGCAGTGCTAGCATTCAGGAGAATCAGCCCCAGCATTTT
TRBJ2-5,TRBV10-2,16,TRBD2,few,CASSAGIAGGLETQYF,TGCGCCAGCAGTGCCGGAATAGCGGGGGGGCTGGAGACCCAGTACTTC
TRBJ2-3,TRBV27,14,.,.,CASSRTTPPDTQYF,TGTGCCAGCTCTAGGACTACGCCGCCAGATACGCAGTATTTT
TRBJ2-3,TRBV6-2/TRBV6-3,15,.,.,CASSYSFLPGNTQYF,TGTGCCAGCAGTTACTCCTTTTTACCGGGTAATACGCAGTATTTT
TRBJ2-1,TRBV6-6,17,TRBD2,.,CASSYSGLAGIYNEQFF,TGTGCCAGCAGTTACTCTGGACTAGCGGGTATTTACAATGAGCAGTTCTTC
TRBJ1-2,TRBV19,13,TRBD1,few,CASTSTGDQGYTF,TGTGCCAGTACTTCGACAGGGGATCAAGGCTACACCTTC
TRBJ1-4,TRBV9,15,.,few,CASSAWGTTNEKLFF,TGTGCCAGCAGCGCGTGGGGGACAACTAATGAAAAACTGTTTTTT
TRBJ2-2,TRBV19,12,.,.,CASNAGASELFF,TGTGCCAGTAACGCTGGGGCCTCGGAGCTGTTTTTT
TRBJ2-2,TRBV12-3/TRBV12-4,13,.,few,CASSRQAAGELFF,TGTGCCAGCAGTCGACAGGCCGCCGGGGAGCTGTTTTTT
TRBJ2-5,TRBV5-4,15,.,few,CASSERGLLQETQYF,TGTGCCAGCAGCGAGCGAGGACTGCTCCAAGAGACCCAGTACTTC
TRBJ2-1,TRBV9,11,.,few,CASGPYNEQFF,TGTGCCAGCGGGCCCTACAATGAGCAGTTCTTC
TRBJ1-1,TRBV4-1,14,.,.,CASSQGPTNTEAFF,TGCGCCAGCAGCCAGGGACCGACGAACACTGAAGCTTTCTTT
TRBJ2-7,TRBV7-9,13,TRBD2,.,CASSLSGGYEQYF,TGTGCCAGCAGTCTAAGCGGGGGGTACGAGCAGTACTTC
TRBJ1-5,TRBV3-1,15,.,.,CASSQDGGRSQPQHF,TGTGCCAGCAGCCAAGACGGGGGGCGAAGTCAGCCCCAGCATTTT
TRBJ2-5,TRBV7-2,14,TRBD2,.,CASTISHPGGTQYF,TGTGCCAGCACCATAAGCCATCCGGGGGGTACCCAGTACTTC
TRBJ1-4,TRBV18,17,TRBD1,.,CASSPRTGEATNEKLFF,TGTGCCAGCTCACCAAGGACAGGGGAAGCAACTAATGAAAAACTGTTTTTT
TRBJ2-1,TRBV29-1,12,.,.,CSTRTQYNEQFF,TGCAGCACCCGGACTCAGTACAATGAGCAGTTCTTC
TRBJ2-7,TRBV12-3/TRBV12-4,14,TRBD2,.,CASSFDSGGYEQYF,TGTGCCAGCAGTTTCGATAGCGGGGGCTACGAGCAGTACTTC
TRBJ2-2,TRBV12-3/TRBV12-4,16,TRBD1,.,CASRPPGTGLTGELFF,TGTGCCAGCAGACCCCCCGGGACAGGTCTCACCGGGGAGCTGTTTTTT
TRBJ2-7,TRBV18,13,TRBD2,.,CASSQTEAGGHYF,TGTGCCAGCTCTCAAACTGAAGCGGGGGGGCACTACTTC
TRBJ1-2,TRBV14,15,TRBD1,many,CASSQATGTVYGYTF,TGTGCCAGCAGCCAGGCCACCGGGACAGTTTATGGCTACACCTTC
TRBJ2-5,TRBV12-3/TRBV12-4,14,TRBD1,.,CASSTDRGQETQYF,TGTGCCAGCAGTACCGACAGGGGGCAAGAGACCCAGTACTTC
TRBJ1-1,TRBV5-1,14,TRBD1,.,CASSPGTVRSEAFF,TGCGCCAGCAGCCCTGGGACAGTTAGATCTGAAGCTTTCTTT
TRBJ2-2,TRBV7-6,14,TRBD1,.,CASRKGANTGELFF,TGTGCCAGCAGGAAGGGGGCCAACACCGGGGAGCTGTTTTTT